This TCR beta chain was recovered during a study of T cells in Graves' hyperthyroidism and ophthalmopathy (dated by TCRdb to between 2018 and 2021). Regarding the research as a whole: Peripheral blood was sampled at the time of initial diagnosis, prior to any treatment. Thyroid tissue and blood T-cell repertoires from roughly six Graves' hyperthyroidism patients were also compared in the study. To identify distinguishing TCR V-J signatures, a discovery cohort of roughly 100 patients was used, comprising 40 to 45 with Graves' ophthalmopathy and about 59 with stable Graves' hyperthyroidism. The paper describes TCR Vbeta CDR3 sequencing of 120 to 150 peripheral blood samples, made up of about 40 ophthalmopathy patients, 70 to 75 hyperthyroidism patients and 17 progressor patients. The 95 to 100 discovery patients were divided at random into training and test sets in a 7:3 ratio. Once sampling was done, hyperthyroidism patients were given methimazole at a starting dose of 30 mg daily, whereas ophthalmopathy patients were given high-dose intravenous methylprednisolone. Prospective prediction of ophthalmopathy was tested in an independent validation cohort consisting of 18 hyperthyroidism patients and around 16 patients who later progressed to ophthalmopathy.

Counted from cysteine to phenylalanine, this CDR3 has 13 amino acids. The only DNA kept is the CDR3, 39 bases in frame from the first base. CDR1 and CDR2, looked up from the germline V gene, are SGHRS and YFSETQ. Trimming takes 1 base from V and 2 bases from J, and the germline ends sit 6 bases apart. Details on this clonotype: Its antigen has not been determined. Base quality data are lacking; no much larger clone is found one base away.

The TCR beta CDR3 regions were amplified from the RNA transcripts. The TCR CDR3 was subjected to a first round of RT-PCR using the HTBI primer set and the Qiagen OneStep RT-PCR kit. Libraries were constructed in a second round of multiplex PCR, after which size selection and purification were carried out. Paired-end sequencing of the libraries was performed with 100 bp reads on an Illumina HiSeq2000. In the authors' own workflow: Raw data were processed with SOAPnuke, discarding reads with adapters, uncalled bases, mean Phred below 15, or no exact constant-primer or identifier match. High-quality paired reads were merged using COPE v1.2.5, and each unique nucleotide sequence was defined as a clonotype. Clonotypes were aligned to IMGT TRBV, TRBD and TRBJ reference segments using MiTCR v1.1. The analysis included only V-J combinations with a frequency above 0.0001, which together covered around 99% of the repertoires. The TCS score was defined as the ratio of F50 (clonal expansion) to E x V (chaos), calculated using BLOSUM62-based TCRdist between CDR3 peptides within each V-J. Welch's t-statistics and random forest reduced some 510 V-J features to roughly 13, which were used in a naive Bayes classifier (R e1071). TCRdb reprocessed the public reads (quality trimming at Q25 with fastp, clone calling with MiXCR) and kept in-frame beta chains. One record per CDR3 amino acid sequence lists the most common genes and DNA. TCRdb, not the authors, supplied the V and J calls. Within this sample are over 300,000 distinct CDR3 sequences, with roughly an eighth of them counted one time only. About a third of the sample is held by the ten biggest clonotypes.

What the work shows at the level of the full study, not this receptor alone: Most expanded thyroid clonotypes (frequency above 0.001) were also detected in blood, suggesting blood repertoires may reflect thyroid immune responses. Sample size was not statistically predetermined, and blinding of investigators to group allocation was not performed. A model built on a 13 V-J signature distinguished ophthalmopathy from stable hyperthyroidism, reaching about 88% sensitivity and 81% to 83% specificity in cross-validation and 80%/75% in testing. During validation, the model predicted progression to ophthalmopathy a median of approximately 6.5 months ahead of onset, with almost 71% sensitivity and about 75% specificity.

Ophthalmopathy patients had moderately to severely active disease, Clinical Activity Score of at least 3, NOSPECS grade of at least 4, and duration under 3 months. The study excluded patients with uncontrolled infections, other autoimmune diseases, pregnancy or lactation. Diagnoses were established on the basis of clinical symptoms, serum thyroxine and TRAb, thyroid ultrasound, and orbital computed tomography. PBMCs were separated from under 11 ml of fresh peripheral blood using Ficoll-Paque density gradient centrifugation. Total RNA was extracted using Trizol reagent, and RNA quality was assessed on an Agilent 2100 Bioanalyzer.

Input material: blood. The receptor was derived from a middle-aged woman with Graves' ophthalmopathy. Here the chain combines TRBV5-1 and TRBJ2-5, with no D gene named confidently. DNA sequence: TGCGCCAGCAGCTTGAGGGAACAAGAGACCCAGTACTTC. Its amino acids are CASSLREQETQYF.